The rows below give T cell receptor beta chains drawn from one sample of a study of blood T cell repertoires in COVID-19. Using immunoSEQ multiplex PCR, the repertoire was profiled, and TCRdb retains in-frame clones only, with some absent. The sample holds over 75,000 clones, over 80% seen once. Sequenced: peripheral blood. The receptors stem from a woman aged 80 or over with active or convalescent COVID-19. The CDR3 runs from the conserved cysteine through the conserved F or W. Fields, in order: D gene, clone size, V gene, J gene, CDR3 protein, CDR3 DNA. The D gene is left open where the match is weak. Size values are once, few and many counts, or a class for expanded clones, and some rows have none.

D: TRBD2; size: .; V: TRBV2; J: TRBJ2-2; CDR3: CASSDIGLAGLGGELFF; DNA: TGTGCCAGCAGTGACATAGGACTAGCGGGACTGGGCGGGGAGCTGTTTTTT
D: .; size: few; V: TRBV5-1; J: TRBJ2-7; CDR3: CASSLVAGSNEQYF; DNA: TGCGCCAGCAGCTTGGTGGCGGGATCCAACGAGCAGTACTTC
D: .; size: .; V: TRBV7-9; J: TRBJ1-2; CDR3: CATRGGGYGYTF; DNA: TGTGCCACCAGGGGAGGGGGTTATGGCTACACCTTC
D: TRBD1; size: .; V: TRBV4-1; J: TRBJ1-2; CDR3: CASSQDSERTGRAYGYTF; DNA: TGCGCCAGCAGCCAAGATAGTGAGCGGACAGGGCGGGCCTATGGCTACACCTTC
D: .; size: .; V: TRBV5-5; J: TRBJ1-3; CDR3: CASSSTGAGNTIYF; DNA: TGTGCCAGCAGCTCTACGGGGGCTGGAAACACCATATATTTT
D: .; size: once; V: TRBV18; J: TRBJ2-2; CDR3: CASSPRNTGELFF; DNA: TGTGCCAGCTCACCGCGGAACACCGGGGAGCTGTTTTTT
D: TRBD2; size: .; V: TRBV28; J: TRBJ2-2; CDR3: CASSFGVAGYTGELFF; DNA: TGTGCCAGCAGTTTCGGGGTAGCGGGGTACACCGGGGAGCTGTTTTTT
D: TRBD2; size: .; V: TRBV10-3; J: TRBJ2-5; CDR3: CAISRLAGGVETQYF; DNA: TGTGCCATCAGCCGACTAGCGGGGGGGGTAGAGACCCAGTACTTC
D: TRBD2; size: .; V: TRBV7-9; J: TRBJ2-3; CDR3: CASSSPGLAGGRSDTQYF; DNA: TGTGCCAGCAGCTCACCAGGACTAGCGGGGGGGCGATCAGATACGCAGTATTTT
D: .; size: once; V: TRBV19; J: TRBJ1-5; CDR3: CASSKGTGGQPQHF; DNA: TGTGCCAGTAGTAAAGGGACCGGGGGTCAGCCCCAGCATTTT
D: .; size: .; V: TRBV7-2; J: TRBJ2-4; CDR3: CASSGGLQAKNIQYF; DNA: TGTGCCAGCAGCGGCGGACTCCAAGCCAAAAACATTCAGTACTTC
D: .; size: .; V: TRBV5-5; J: TRBJ1-1; CDR3: CASSLRPEGTEAFF; DNA: TGTGCCAGCAGCTTACGACCAGAGGGCACTGAAGCTTTCTTT
D: TRBD1; size: .; V: TRBV5-1; J: TRBJ1-3; CDR3: CASSLEGARGNTIYF; DNA: TGCGCCAGCAGCTTGGAGGGGGCGCGTGGAAACACCATATATTTT
D: .; size: .; V: TRBV19; J: TRBJ1-2; CDR3: CASREQPNYGYTF; DNA: TGTGCCAGTAGGGAACAGCCTAACTATGGCTACACCTTC
D: TRBD1; size: few; V: TRBV18; J: TRBJ1-1; CDR3: CASSPTGGSAEAFF; DNA: TGTGCCAGCTCACCGACAGGGGGCTCCGCTGAAGCTTTCTTT
D: .; size: .; V: TRBV19; J: TRBJ2-7; CDR3: CASSMLSGSLHEQYF; DNA: TGTGCCAGTAGTATGTTATCAGGGTCTCTCCACGAGCAGTACTTC
D: TRBD2; size: .; V: TRBV6-2/TRBV6-3; J: TRBJ2-3; CDR3: CASSLLAGLVSDTQYF; DNA: TGTGCCAGCAGTTTACTAGCGGGACTAGTATCAGATACGCAGTATTTT
D: .; size: .; V: TRBV11-3; J: TRBJ2-1; CDR3: CASSPASGSYNEQFF; DNA: TGTGCCAGCAGCCCCGCAAGCGGATCCTACAATGAGCAGTTCTTC
D: .; size: .; V: TRBV5-6; J: TRBJ1-2; CDR3: CASSLIGGGYTF; DNA: TGTGCCAGCAGCTTAATTGGCGGAGGCTACACCTTC
D: .; size: .; V: TRBV7-9; J: TRBJ1-3; CDR3: CASSPSGGNTIYF; DNA: TGTGCCAGCAGCCCCTCGGGTGGAAACACCATATATTTT
D: TRBD1; size: .; V: TRBV5-1; J: TRBJ2-3; CDR3: CASSPGQGYTQYF; DNA: TGCGCCAGCAGCCCCGGACAGGGCTATACGCAGTATTTT
D: .; size: once; V: TRBV6-6; J: TRBJ1-4; CDR3: CASSPPGLDNEKLFF; DNA: TGTGCCAGCAGTCCCCCGGGACTAGATAATGAAAAACTGTTTTTT
D: TRBD1; size: .; V: TRBV5-6; J: TRBJ2-7; CDR3: CASSLRRQGSYEQYF; DNA: TGTGCCAGCAGCTTGCGAAGACAGGGCTCCTACGAGCAGTACTTC
D: TRBD2; size: .; V: TRBV15; J: TRBJ2-1; CDR3: CATSRDRGTSGRMWGEQFF; DNA: TGTGCCACCAGCAGAGACCGAGGAACTAGCGGGAGGATGTGGGGTGAGCAGTTCTTC
D: TRBD2; size: .; V: TRBV19; J: TRBJ2-7; CDR3: CASSIGTSGTYEQYF; DNA: TGTGCCAGTAGTATCGGGACTAGCGGGACATACGAGCAGTACTTC
D: .; size: .; V: TRBV9; J: TRBJ2-2; CDR3: CASSPTFTGELFF; DNA: TGTGCCAGCAGCCCTACGTTTACCGGGGAGCTGTTTTTT
D: TRBD1; size: .; V: TRBV12-3/TRBV12-4; J: TRBJ1-2; CDR3: CASSFPGGDGYTF; DNA: TGTGCCAGCAGTTTCCCAGGGGGAGATGGCTACACCTTC
D: TRBD1; size: .; V: TRBV4-2; J: TRBJ2-2; CDR3: CASSQEPGQVTGELFF; DNA: TGTGCCAGCAGCCAAGAACCGGGACAGGTGACCGGGGAGCTGTTTTTT
D: .; size: .; V: TRBV11-3; J: TRBJ1-4; CDR3: CASSGGTNEKLFF; DNA: TGTGCCAGCTCGGGGGGAACTAATGAAAAACTGTTTTTT
D: .; size: .; V: TRBV5-4; J: TRBJ2-4; CDR3: CASSFRGSAIQYF; DNA: TGTGCCAGCAGCTTCCGGGGGTCGGCCATTCAGTACTTC
D: TRBD1; size: .; V: TRBV6-6; J: TRBJ2-7; CDR3: CASYGTGAYEQYF; DNA: TGTGCCAGCTACGGGACAGGGGCTTACGAGCAGTACTTC
D: .; size: .; V: TRBV23-1; J: TRBJ2-1; CDR3: CASSQSGLRERYNEQFF; DNA: TGCGCCAGCAGTCAATCGGGACTCAGAGAGAGGTACAATGAGCAGTTCTTC
D: TRBD1; size: .; V: TRBV24-1; J: TRBJ2-3; CDR3: CATSETGGGTDTQYF; DNA: TGTGCCACCAGTGAGACAGGGGGGGGGACAGATACGCAGTATTTT
D: TRBD1; size: .; V: TRBV9; J: TRBJ2-2; CDR3: CASSRQGALGGELFF; DNA: TGTGCCAGCAGCAGACAGGGGGCGCTGGGCGGGGAGCTGTTTTTT
D: TRBD1; size: .; V: TRBV19; J: TRBJ2-1; CDR3: CASSRPGQGASEQFF; DNA: TGTGCCAGTAGTAGACCGGGACAGGGGGCTTCTGAGCAGTTCTTC
D: .; size: .; V: TRBV11-2; J: TRBJ2-3; CDR3: CASSPMLSTDTQYF; DNA: TGTGCCAGCAGCCCTATGTTAAGCACAGATACGCAGTATTTT
D: .; size: .; V: TRBV6-5; J: TRBJ2-5; CDR3: CASSWDFQETQYF; DNA: TGTGCCAGCAGTTGGGACTTCCAAGAGACCCAGTACTTC
D: .; size: .; V: TRBV5-1; J: TRBJ2-2; CDR3: CASSLELGRNTGELFF; DNA: TGCGCCAGCAGCTTGGAATTGGGGAGAAACACCGGGGAGCTGTTTTTT
D: TRBD1; size: .; V: TRBV19; J: TRBJ2-2; CDR3: CASSQRLRQGRNTGELFF; DNA: TGTGCCAGTAGTCAACGCCTGAGACAGGGGAGGAACACCGGGGAGCTGTTTTTT
D: .; size: few; V: TRBV28; J: TRBJ1-2; CDR3: CASSLVTVGYGYTF; DNA: TGTGCCAGCAGTTTAGTGACAGTGGGCTATGGCTACACCTTC
D: TRBD1; size: .; V: TRBV7-8; J: TRBJ2-4; CDR3: CASSRDRNIQYF; DNA: TGTGCCAGCAGCCGGGACAGAAACATTCAGTACTTC
D: TRBD2; size: .; V: TRBV30; J: TRBJ2-5; CDR3: CAWSRGLAGDEETQYF; DNA: TGTGCCTGGAGTAGAGGACTAGCGGGAGATGAGGAGACCCAGTACTTC
D: .; size: .; V: TRBV29-1; J: TRBJ2-1; CDR3: CSVDVSSYNEQFF; DNA: TGCAGCGTTGATGTTAGCTCCTACAATGAGCAGTTCTTC
D: TRBD1; size: .; V: TRBV5-1; J: TRBJ2-7; CDR3: CASSSGTGTYEQYF; DNA: TGCGCCAGCAGTTCCGGGACAGGAACCTACGAGCAGTACTTC
D: .; size: .; V: TRBV6-5; J: TRBJ1-2; CDR3: CASSYSAGNYGYTF; DNA: TGTGCCAGCAGTTACTCTGCAGGGAACTATGGCTACACCTTC
D: TRBD1; size: .; V: TRBV5-1; J: TRBJ1-3; CDR3: CASSLEGAQGNTIYF; DNA: TGCGCCAGCAGCTTGGAGGGGGCTCAAGGAAACACCATATATTTT
D: .; size: .; V: TRBV24-1; J: TRBJ1-5; CDR3: CATSGQEGPYSNQPQHF; DNA: TGTGCCACCAGTGGGCAGGAGGGCCCCTATAGCAATCAGCCCCAGCATTTT
D: .; size: .; V: TRBV6-5; J: TRBJ1-2; CDR3: CASSRQSANYGYTF; DNA: TGTGCCAGCAGCCGACAGTCGGCTAACTATGGCTACACCTTC
D: .; size: few; V: TRBV7-2; J: TRBJ1-2; CDR3: CASSPFPGAPHGYTF; DNA: TGTGCCAGCAGCCCCTTCCCAGGGGCGCCGCATGGCTACACCTTC